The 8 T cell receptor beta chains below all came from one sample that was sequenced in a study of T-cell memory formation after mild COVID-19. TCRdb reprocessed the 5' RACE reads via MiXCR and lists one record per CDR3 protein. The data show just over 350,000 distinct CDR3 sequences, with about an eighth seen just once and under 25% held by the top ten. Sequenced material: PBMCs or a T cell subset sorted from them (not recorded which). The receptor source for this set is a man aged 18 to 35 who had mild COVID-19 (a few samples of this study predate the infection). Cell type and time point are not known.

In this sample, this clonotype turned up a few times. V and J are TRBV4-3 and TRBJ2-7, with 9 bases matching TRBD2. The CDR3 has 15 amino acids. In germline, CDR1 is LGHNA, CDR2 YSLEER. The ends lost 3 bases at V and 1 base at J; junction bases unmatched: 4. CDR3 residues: CASSHDSGGSYEQYF. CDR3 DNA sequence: TGCGCCAGCAGCCATGATAGCGGGGGATCCTACGAGCAGTACTTC.

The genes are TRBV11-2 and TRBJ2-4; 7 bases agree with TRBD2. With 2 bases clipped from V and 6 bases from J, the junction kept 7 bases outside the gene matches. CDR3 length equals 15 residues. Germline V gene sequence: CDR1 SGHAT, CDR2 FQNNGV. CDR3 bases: TGTGCCAGCAGCTTATTGGGGGGAGGGAGAAACATTCAGTACTTC. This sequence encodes CASSLLGGGRNIQYF.

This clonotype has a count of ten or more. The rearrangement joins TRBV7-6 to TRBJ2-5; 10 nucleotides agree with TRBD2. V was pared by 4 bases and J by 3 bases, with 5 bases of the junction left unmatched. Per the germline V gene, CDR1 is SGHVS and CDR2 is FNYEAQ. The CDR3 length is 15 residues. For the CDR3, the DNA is TGTGCCAGCAGCTCCATCCTAGCGGGGGAAGAGACCCAGTACTTC. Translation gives CASSSILAGEETQYF. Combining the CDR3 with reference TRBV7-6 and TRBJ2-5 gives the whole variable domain GAGVSQSPRYKVTKRGQDVALRCDPISGHVSLYWYRQALGQGPEFLTYFNYEAQQDKSGLPNDRFSAERPEGSISTLTIQRTEQRDSAMYRCASSSILAGEETQYFGPGTRLLVL.

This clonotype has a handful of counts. CDR3 nucleotide sequence: TGTGCCGTTAGGACAGGGGGACAGACCCAGTACTTC. This encodes CAVRTGGQTQYF. The chain employs TRBV7-2 and TRBJ2-5; 10 bases fit TRBD1. This CDR3 has 12 amino acids. Germline CDR1 reads SGHTA; CDR2 reads FQGNSA. Trimming at V came to 11 bases and at J to 6 bases, leaving 6 bases not matched to a gene.

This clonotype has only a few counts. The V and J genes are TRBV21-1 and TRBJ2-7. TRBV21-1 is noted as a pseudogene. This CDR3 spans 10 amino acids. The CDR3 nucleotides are TGTGCCAGCATAGGCTACGAGCAGTACGTC. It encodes CASIGYEQYV.

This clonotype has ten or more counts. Here the CDR3 DNA reads TGTGCCAGCAGTGCTCATAGCGGGGGGGCAAGGAATGAGCAGTTCTTC. Its protein is CASSAHSGGARNEQFF. The rearrangement uses TRBV12-3 or TRBV12-4 and TRBJ2-1, with 11 bases lining up with TRBD2. Trimming took 5 bases from V and 7 from J; bases not matched to a gene: 10. The CDR3 totals 16 residues.

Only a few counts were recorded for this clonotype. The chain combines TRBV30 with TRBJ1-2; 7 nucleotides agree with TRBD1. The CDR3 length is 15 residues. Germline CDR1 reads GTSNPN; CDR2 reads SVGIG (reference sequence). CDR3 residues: CATRGNREGPYGYTF. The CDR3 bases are TGTGCTACCAGGGGGAACAGGGAAGGCCCTTATGGCTACACCTTC.

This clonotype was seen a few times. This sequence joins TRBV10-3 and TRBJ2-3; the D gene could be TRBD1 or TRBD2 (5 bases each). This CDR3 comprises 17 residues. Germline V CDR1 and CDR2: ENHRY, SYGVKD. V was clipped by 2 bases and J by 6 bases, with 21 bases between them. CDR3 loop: CAISEGGVLGPRDTQYF. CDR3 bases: TGTGCCATCAGTGAGGGGGGAGTGCTTGGCCCACGGGATACGCAGTATTTT.